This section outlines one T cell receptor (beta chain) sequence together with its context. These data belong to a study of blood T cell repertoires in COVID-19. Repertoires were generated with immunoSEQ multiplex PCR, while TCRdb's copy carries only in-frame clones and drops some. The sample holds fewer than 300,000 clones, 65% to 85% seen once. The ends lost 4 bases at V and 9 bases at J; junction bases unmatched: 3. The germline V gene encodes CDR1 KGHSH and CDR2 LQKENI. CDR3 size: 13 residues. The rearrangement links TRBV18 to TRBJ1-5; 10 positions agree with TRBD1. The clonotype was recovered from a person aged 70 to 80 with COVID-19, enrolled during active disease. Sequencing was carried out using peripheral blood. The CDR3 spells CASSLDRGTPQHF. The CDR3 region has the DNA TGTGCCAGCTCACTGGACAGGGGGACGCCCCAGCATTTT.